One sample yielded the 2 T cell receptor beta chains listed below, sequenced in a study of cytomegalovirus exposure and HLA in healthy donors. In the PCR, 60 Vbeta and 13 Jbeta primers were used. Sequencing was performed with immunoSEQ multiplex PCR; in TCRdb, only in-frame clones are kept and a portion is missing. The sample has fewer than 200,000 clones, around nine tenths seen once. The sample comprised PBMCs. These receptor sequences come from a woman between 25 and 40 years old in good health and CMV-seronegative.

V and J are TRBV6-5 and TRBJ2-5, with 8 bases matching TRBD1. The CDR3 extends over 15 amino acids. With V trimmed by 4 bases and J by 4 bases, 8 bases remained unmatched. Looked up from germline, CDR1 is MNHEY and CDR2 is SVGAGI. The chain's CDR3 is CASSFRQGYRETQYF. The CDR3, as DNA: TGTGCCAGCAGTTTCCGACAGGGGTATCGAGAGACCCAGTACTTC.

The CDR3 DNA reads as TGCGCCAGCCGCAACAGAAATCGGTCAAGAGATACGCAGTATTTT. This encodes CASRNRNRSRDTQYF. The chain couples TRBV5-1 to TRBJ2-3; no reliable D call. This CDR3 spans 15 amino acids. Trimming left V 7 bases short and J 5 bases short, with 20 bases between. Germline CDR1 SGHRS, CDR2 YFSETQ.